This is a list of T cell receptor beta chains from one sample in a study of Graves' ophthalmopathy and Graves' hyperthyroidism. TCRdb analysed the multiplex PCR reads with MiXCR anew, one entry per CDR3 protein. The data show about 620,000 distinct CDR3 sequences, with over 20% seen just once and approximately 6.9% held by the top ten. The sample was peripheral blood. The source is a woman aged 18-35 years with stable Graves' hyperthyroidism. Some clones in this sample may be carry-over from other donors' samples. Each CDR3 is given with its conserved first and last residue. The D gene is left open where the match is weak. Clone size is stated in some rows and not others, as once, few, many or a class when expanded.

clone size	V gene	D gene	J gene	CDR3 DNA	CDR3 protein
many	TRBV14	TRBD1	TRBJ2-7	TGTGCCAGCAGCCAAGGACAGGGGGCTAGCTCCTACGAGCAGTACTTC	CASSQGQGASSYEQYF
many	TRBV10-3	NA	TRBJ1-2	TGTGCCATCAGTGACTCTACAGGGAACTATGGCTACACCTTC	CAISDSTGNYGYTF
NA	TRBV19	NA	TRBJ1-3	TGTGCCAGTAGTCCCTCGGCAGGGGCTGGAAACACCATATATTTT	CASSPSAGAGNTIYF
NA	TRBV3-1	TRBD2	TRBJ2-7	TGTGCCAGCAGCCAACCTGGGACTAGCGGGAGCCGCAAGCAGTACTTC	CASSQPGTSGSRKQYF
NA	TRBV7-2	NA	TRBJ1-3	TGTGCCAGCAGCCCCTCGGTTGGAAACACCATATATTTT	CASSPSVGNTIYF
few	TRBV4-1	TRBD1	TRBJ2-7	TGCGCCAGCAGCCAGAGGGGCGGGACAGGGATTTACGAGCAGTACTTC	CASSQRGGTGIYEQYF
NA	TRBV6-5	TRBD2	TRBJ2-5	TGTGCCATCGCGCGGGGGATGGAGGTAGAGACCCAGTACTTC	CAIARGMEVETQYF
NA	TRBV12-3/TRBV12-4	NA	TRBJ1-6	TGTGCCAGCAGGGCCGGGGGAGGTTCCTATAATTCACCCCTCCACTTT	CASRAGGGSYNSPLHF
NA	TRBV30	NA	TRBJ2-7	TGTGCCTGGGCACATAGCTCCTACGAGCAGTACTTC	CAWAHSSYEQYF
many	TRBV9	TRBD1	TRBJ2-7	TGTGCCAGCAGCCCCCGGACAGGGACAACCTACGAGCAGTACTTC	CASSPRTGTTYEQYF